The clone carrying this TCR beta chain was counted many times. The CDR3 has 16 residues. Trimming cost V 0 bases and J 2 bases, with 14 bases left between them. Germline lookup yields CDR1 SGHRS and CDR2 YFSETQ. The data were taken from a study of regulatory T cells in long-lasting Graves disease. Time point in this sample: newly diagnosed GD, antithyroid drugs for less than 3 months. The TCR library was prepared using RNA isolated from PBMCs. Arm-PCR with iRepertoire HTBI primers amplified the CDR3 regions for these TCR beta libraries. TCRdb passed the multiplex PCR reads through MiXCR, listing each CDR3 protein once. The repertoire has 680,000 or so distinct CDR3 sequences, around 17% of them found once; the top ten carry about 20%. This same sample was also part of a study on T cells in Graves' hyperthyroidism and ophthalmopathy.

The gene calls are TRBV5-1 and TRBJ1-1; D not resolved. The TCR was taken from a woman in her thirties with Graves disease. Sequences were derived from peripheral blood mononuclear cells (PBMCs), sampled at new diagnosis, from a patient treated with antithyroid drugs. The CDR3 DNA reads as TGCGCCAGCAGCTTGGTAGGTTTGGCAGGAAACACTGAAGCTTTCTTT. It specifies CASSLVGLAGNTEAFF.